Here is one TCR beta chain with its context. These data are taken from a study of shared clonotypes between healthy human individuals. TCRdb's table, derived via immunoSEQ multiplex PCR, lists solely in-frame clones and lacks some. The sample carries roughly 1 million clones, about 80% recorded once. This TCR derives from a young man in good health. Sequencing was done on a sample of memory CD4+ T cells sorted from blood. The subset here: CD45RA-negative fraction.

CDR3 bases: TGTGCCAGCTCGGGGAAGGGGTCCCACGAGCAGTACTTC. Protein: CASSGKGSHEQYF. The chain is built from TRBV18 and TRBJ2-7; maybe TRBD1 (5 bases). Per the germline V gene, CDR1 is KGHSH and CDR2 is LQKENI. This CDR3 has 13 amino acids. The germline V and J ends were trimmed by 6 bases and 5 bases, with 14 bases remaining between them.